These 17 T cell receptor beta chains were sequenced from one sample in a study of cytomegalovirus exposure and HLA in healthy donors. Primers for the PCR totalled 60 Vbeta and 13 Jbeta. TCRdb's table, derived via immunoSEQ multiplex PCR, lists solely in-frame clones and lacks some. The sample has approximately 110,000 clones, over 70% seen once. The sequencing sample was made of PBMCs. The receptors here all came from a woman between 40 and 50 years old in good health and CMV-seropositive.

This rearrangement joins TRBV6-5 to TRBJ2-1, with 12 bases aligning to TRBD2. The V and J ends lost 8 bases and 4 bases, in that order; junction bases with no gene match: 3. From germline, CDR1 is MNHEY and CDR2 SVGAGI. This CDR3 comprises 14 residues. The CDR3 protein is CASSSGRGYNEQFF. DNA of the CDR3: TGTGCCAGCTCTAGCGGGAGGGGGTACAATGAGCAGTTCTTC.

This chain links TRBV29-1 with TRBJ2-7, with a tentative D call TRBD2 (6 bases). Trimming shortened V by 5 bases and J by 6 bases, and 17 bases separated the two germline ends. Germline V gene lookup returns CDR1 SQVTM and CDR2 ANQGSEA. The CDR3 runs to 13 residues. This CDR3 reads CSVLEGFKSEQYF. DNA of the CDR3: TGCAGCGTTCTGGAGGGCTTTAAGAGCGAGCAGTACTTC.

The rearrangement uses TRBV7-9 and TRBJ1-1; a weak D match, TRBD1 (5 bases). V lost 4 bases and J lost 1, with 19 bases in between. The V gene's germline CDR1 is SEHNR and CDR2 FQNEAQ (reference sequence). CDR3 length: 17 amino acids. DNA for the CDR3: TGTGCCAGCAGCTCAAACACCGCCAGGGCCCCGAACACTGAAGCTTTCTTT. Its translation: CASSSNTARAPNTEAFF.

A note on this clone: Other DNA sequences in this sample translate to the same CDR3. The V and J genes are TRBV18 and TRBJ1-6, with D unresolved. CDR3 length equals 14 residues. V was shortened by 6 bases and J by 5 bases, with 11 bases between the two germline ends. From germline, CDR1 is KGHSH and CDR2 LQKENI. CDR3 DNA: TGTGCCAGCTCGCCGGCAGGCGATAATTCACCCCTCCACTTT. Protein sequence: CASSPAGDNSPLHF.

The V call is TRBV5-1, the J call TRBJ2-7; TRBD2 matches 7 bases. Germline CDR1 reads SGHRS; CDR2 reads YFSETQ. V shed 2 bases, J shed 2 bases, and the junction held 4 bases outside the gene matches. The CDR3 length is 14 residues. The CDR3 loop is CASSFGRGAYEQYF. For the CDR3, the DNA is TGCGCCAGCAGCTTCGGACGGGGGGCCTACGAGCAGTACTTC.

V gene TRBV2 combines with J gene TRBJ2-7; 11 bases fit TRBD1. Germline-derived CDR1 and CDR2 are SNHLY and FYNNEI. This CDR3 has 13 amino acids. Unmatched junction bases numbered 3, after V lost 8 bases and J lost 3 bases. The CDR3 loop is CASLGQGDYEQYF. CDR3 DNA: TGTGCCAGCCTGGGACAGGGGGACTACGAGCAGTACTTC.

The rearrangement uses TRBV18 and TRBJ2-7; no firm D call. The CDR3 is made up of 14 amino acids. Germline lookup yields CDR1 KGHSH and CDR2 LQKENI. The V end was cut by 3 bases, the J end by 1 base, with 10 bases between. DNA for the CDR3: TGTGCCAGCTCACCTGGCAGGCCGTCCTACGAGCAGTACTTC. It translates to CASSPGRPSYEQYF.

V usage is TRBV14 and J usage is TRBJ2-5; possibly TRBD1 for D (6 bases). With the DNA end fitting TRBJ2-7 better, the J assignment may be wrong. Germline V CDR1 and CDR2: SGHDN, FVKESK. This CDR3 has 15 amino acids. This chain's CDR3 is CASSENRVGFDEQYF. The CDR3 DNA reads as TGTGCCAGCAGCGAAAACAGGGTGGGTTTCGACGAGCAGTACTTC.

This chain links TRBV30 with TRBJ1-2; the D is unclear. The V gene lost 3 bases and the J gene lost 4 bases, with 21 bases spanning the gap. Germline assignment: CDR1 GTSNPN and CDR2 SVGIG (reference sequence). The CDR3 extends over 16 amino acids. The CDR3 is CAWSHHGQPLRYGYTF. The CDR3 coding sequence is TGTGCCTGGAGCCACCATGGGCAGCCCCTTCGCTATGGCTACACCTTC.

CDR3 sequence: CASSLMGSGEQYF. CDR3 nucleotides: TGTGCCAGCAGCTTAATGGGGAGTGGTGAGCAGTACTTC. The chain couples TRBV7-3 to TRBJ2-7, with a weak D call TRBD2 (5 bases). Germline lookup yields CDR1 SGHTA and CDR2 FQGTGA. The V and J ends lost 1 base and 7 bases respectively, with 11 bases between them. CDR3 length: 13 amino acids.

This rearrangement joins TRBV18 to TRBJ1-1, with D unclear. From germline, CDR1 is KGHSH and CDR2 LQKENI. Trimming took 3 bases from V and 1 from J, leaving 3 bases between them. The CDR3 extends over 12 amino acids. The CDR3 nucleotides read TGTGCCAGCTCACCCTGGAACACTGAAGCTTTCTTT. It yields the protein CASSPWNTEAFF.

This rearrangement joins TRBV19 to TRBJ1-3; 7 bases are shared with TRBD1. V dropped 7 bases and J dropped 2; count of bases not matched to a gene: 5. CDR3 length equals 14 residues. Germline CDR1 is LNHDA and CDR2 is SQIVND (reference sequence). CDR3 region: CASTPTGTGNTIYF. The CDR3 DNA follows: TGTGCCAGTACCCCGACAGGGACTGGAAACACCATATATTTT.

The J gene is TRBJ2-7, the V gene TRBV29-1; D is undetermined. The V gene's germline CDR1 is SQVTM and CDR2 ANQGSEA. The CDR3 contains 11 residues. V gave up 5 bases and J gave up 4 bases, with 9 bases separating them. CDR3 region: CSVRSDYEQYF. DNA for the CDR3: TGCAGCGTTCGGTCCGATTACGAGCAGTACTTC.

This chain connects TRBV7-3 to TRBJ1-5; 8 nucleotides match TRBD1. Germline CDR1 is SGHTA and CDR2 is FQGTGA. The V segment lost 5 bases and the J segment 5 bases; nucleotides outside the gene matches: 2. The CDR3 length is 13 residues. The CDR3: CASSPDRDQPQHF. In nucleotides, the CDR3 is TGTGCCAGCAGCCCGGACAGGGATCAGCCCCAGCATTTT.

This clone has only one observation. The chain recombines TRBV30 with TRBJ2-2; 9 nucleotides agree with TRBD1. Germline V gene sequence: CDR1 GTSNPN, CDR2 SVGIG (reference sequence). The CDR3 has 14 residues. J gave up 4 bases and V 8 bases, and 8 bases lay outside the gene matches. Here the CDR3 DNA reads TGTGCCAGGGACCGGGACAGGGCCACCGGGGAGCTGTTTTTT. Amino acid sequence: CARDRDRATGELFF.

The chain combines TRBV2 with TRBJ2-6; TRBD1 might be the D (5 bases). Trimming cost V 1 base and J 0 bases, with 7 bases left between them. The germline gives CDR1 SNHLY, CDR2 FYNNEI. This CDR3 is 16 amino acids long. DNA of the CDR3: TGTGCCAGCAGTGAAGGCAGGGCCTCTGGGGCCAACGTCCTGACTTTC. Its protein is CASSEGRASGANVLTF. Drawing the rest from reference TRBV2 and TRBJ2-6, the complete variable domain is EPEVTQTPSHQVTQMGQEVILRCVPISNHLYFYWYRQILGQKVEFLVSFYNNEISEKSEIFDDQFSVERPDGSNFTLKIRSTKLEDSAMYFCASSEGRASGANVLTFGAGSRLTVL.

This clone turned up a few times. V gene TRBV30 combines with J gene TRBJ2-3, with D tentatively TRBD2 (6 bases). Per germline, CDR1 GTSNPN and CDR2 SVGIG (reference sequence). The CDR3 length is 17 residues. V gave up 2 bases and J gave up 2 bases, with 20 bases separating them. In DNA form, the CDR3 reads TGTGCCTGGAGTTCCCATCCCCCGGGACTTATCACAGATACGCAGTATTTT. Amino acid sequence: CAWSSHPPGLITDTQYF.